This T cell receptor (beta chain) was identified during a study of T cell changes during pregnancy in multiple sclerosis. The germline CDR1 and CDR2 sequences are SGHDT and YYEEEE. CDR3 length equals 18 residues. The junction had 12 bases not matched to a gene; V was cut back by 0 bases and J by 4 bases. Libraries were prepared by immunoSEQ multiplex PCR; TCRdb keeps only in-frame clonotypes and omits some of them. The sample yields about 67,000 clones, about 92% seen once. The TCR sequence derives from a female donor with multiple sclerosis, enrolled in a pregnancy study. The specimen was peripheral blood, collected after pregnancy. The chain employs TRBV5-6 and TRBJ2-2, with 7 bases lining up with TRBD2. CDR3 sequence (DNA): TGTGCCAGCAGCTTGGAGGTCCTGGGTGGGAGGGCCACCGGGGAGCTGTTTTTT. Its protein product is CASSLEVLGGRATGELFF. The variable domain in full, completed from reference TRBV5-6 and TRBJ2-2, reads DAGVTQSPTHLIKTRGQQVTLRCSPKSGHDTVSWYQQALGQGPQFIFQYYEEEERQRGNFPDRFSGHQFPNYSSELNVNALLLGDSALYLCASSLEVLGGRATGELFFGEGSRLTVL.